This T cell receptor beta chain came from a study of T cells in Graves' hyperthyroidism and ophthalmopathy. Trimming pared 0 bases from V and 7 bases from J, leaving 18 bases between. The germline V gene encodes CDR1 SEHNR and CDR2 FQNEAQ (reference sequence). This CDR3 has 16 residues. TCR beta CDR3 regions were amplified from RNA transcripts. Researchers ran a first-round RT-PCR on the TCR CDR3 using the HTBI primer set. TCRdb re-analysed the multiplex PCR reads in MiXCR, keeping a single row per CDR3 protein. The sample holds 450,000 to 500,000 distinct CDR3 sequences; approximately 23% are singletons and the top ten take under 55%. Details on this clonotype: Its antigen is unknown.

Findings and limits, study-wide: Ophthalmopathy onset followed model prediction by a median about six months.

The sample taken for sequencing was blood. The clonotype comes from a woman in her seventies with Graves' ophthalmopathy. The chain links TRBV7-9 to TRBJ1-2; D possibly corresponds to TRBD1 (5 bases). The CDR3 region is CASSLASLTDKGGYTF. The CDR3 nucleotides read TGTGCCAGCAGCTTAGCCTCTCTGACAGACAAAGGTGGCTACACCTTC.